This TCR beta chain was observed in a study of glioma-infiltrating T cells after dendritic cell vaccination. Overall study context: Patients had newly diagnosed or recurrent glioblastoma and received dendritic cell vaccines.

Amplification used 60 V beta primers and 13 J beta primers. Only in-frame clones appear in the TCRdb table, and some are missing; sequencing was by immunoSEQ multiplex PCR. Of 55,000 to 75,000 clones in the sample, about 80% were seen once. From germline, CDR1 is SQVTM and CDR2 ANQGSEA. Trimming took 5 bases from V and 0 from J, leaving 10 bases between them. The CDR3 is made up of 13 amino acids. Time point here: after dendritic cell vaccination, including at tumor progression/relapse. Study-wide results and caveats: The cohort had few patients with full blood and tumor sets.

Comment on this clone: Its antigen is unidentified.

This TCR was sampled from a human donor with glioblastoma. V usage is TRBV29-1 and J usage is TRBJ1-1, with TRBD1 as a possible D gene (6 bases). The material was blood, obtained after dendritic cell vaccination. The DNA of the CDR3 is TGCAGCGTTTCTAGGGGGATGAACACTGAAGCTTTCTTT. Encoded protein: CSVSRGMNTEAFF.